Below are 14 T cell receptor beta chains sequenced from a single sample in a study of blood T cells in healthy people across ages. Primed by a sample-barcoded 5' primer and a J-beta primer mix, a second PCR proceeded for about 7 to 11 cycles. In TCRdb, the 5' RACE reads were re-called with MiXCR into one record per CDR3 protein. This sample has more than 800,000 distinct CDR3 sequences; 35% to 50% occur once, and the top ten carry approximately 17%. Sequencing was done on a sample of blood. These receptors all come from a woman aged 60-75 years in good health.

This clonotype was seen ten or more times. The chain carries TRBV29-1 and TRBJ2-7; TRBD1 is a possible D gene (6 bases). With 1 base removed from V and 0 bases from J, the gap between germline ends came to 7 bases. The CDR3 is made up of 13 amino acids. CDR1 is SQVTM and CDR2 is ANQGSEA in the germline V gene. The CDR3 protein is CSVEGDISYEQYF. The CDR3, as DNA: TGCAGCGTTGAAGGGGACATCTCCTACGAGCAGTACTTC.

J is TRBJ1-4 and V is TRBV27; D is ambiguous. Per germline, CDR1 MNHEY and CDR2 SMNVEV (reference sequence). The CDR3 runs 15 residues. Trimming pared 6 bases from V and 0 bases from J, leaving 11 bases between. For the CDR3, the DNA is TGTGCCAGCAGCCAGGCAGTGACAACTAATGAAAAACTGTTTTTT. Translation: CASSQAVTTNEKLFF.

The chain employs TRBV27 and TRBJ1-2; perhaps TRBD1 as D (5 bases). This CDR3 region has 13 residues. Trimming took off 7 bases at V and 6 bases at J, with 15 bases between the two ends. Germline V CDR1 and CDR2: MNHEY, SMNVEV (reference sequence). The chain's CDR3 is CASTGAQADGYTF. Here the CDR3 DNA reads TGTGCCAGCACCGGGGCTCAGGCGGATGGCTACACCTTC.

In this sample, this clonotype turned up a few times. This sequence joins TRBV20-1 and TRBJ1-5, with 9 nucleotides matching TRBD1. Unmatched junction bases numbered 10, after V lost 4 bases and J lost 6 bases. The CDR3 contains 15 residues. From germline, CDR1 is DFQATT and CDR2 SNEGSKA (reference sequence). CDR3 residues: CSATPGQGSSQPQHF. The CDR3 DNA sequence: TGCAGTGCTACACCGGGACAGGGATCAAGTCAGCCCCAGCATTTT.

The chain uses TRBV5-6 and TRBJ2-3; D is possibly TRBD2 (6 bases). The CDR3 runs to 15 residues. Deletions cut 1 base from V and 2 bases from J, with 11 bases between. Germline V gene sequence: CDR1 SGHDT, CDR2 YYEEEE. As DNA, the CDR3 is TGTGCCAGCAGCTTGTGGGGGGTACCCACAGATACGCAGTATTTT. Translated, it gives CASSLWGVPTDTQYF.

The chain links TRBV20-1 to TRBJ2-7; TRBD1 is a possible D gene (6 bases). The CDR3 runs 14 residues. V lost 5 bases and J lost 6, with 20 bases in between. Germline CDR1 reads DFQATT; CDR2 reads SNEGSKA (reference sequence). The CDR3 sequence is CSAEETGHLLEQYF. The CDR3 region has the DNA TGCAGTGCTGAGGAGACAGGCCATCTCCTCGAGCAGTACTTC.

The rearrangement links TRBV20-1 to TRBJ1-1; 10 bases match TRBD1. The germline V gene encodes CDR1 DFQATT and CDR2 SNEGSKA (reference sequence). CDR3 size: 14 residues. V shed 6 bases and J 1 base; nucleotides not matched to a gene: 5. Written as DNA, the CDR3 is TGCAGTGCGACGAGACAGGGGGCGAACACTGAAGCTTTCTTT. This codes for CSATRQGANTEAFF.

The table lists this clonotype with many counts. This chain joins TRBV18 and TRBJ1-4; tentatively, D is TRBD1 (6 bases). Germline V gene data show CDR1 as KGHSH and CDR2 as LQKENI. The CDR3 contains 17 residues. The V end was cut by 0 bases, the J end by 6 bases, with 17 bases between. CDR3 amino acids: CASSPPLGTPDHEKLFF. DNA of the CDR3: TGTGCCAGCTCACCACCGTTGGGGACACCGGACCATGAAAAACTGTTTTTT. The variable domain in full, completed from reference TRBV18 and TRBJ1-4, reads NAGVMQNPRHLVRRRGQEARLRCSPMKGHSHVYWYRQLPEEGLKFMVYLQKENIIDESGMPKERFSAEFPKEGPSILRIQQVVRGDSAAYFCASSPPLGTPDHEKLFFGSGTQLSVL.

Written as DNA, the CDR3 is TGTGCCAGCTCACCACCGACAGGGAGACCTGAAGCTTTCTTT. Encoded protein: CASSPPTGRPEAFF. The chain uses TRBV18 and TRBJ1-1; 7 bases line up with TRBD1. V dropped 0 bases and J dropped 6; count of bases not matched to a gene: 4. The CDR3 has 14 amino acids. Germline CDR1 is KGHSH and CDR2 is LQKENI.

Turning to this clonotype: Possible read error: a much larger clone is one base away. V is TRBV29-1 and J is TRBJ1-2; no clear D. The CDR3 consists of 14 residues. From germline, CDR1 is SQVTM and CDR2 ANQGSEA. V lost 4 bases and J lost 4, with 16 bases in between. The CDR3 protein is CSVGVKGSGYGYTF. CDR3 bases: TGCAGCGTTGGCGTTAAGGGTAGCGGCTATGGCTACACCTTC. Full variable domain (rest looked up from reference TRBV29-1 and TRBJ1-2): SAVISQKPSRDICQRGTSLTIQCQVDSQVTMMFWYRQQPGQSLTLIATANQGSEATYESGFVIDKFPISRPNLTFSTLTVSNMSPEDSSIYLCSVGVKGSGYGYTFGSGTRLTVV.

The CDR3 DNA is TGCAGTGCTAGCTCGGGCACCGGGGAGCTGTTTTTT. Translated, it gives CSASSGTGELFF. The genes are TRBV20-1 and TRBJ2-2; no definite D call. Germline V gives CDR1 DFQATT, CDR2 SNEGSKA (reference sequence). Trimming took off 3 bases at V and 4 bases at J, with 6 bases between the two ends. This CDR3 spans 12 amino acids.

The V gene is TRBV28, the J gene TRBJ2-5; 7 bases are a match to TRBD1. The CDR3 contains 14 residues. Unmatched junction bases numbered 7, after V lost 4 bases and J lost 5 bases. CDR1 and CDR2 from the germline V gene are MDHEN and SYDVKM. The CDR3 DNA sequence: TGTGCCAGCAGTTCGACAGGGAGAGAGGAGACCCAGTACTTC. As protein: CASSSTGREETQYF.

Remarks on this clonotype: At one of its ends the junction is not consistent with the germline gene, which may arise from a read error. Here the CDR3 reads CACSDGGTEAFF. As DNA, the CDR3 is TGTGCCTGCAGTGATGGGGGAACTGAAGCTTTCTTT. The chain joins TRBV6-1 to TRBJ1-1; TRBD1 might be the D (5 bases). Germline values: CDR1 MNHNS, CDR2 SASEGT. CDR3 length: 12 amino acids.

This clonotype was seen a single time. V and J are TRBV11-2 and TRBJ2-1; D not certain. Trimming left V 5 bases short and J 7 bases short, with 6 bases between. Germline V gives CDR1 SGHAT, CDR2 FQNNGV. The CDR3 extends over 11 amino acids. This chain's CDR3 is CASSDTNEQFF. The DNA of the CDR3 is TGTGCCAGCAGCGACACAAATGAGCAGTTCTTC. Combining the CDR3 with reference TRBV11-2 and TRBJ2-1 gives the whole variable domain EAGVAQSPRYKIIEKRQSVAFWCNPISGHATLYWYQQILGQGPKLLIQFQNNGVVDDSQLPKDRFSAERLKGVDSTLKIQPAKLEDSAVYLCASSDTNEQFFGPGTRLTVL.